The T cell receptor beta chain described here comes from a study of CD4 T cells in relation to SARS-CoV-2 and coronaviruses. Trimming stripped 1 base from V and 3 bases from J, with 11 bases between. Looked up from germline, CDR1 is SGHRS and CDR2 is YFSETQ. The CDR3 runs to 15 residues. The unexposed donors gave CD4+ T cells in about 2011-2018, prior to COVID-19. CD4+ T cells were isolated from the cells after around 11 days of culture. Each well had approximately 2.2 million PBMCs in approximately 5% human AB serum with IL-2. Half the medium was replaced with IL-2 medium on days 3 and 7. Details on this clone: Antigen: not known.

The assay was immunoSEQ multiplex PCR, and TCRdb's table has in-frame clones only and misses some. Of about 22,000 clones in the sample, 66% were seen once. The V and J genes are TRBV5-1 and TRBJ1-5, with D possibly matching TRBD1 (6 bases). Material for sequencing was CD4+ T cells from PBMCs, cultured in vitro. The clonotype originates from a human donor in good health. The CDR3 loop reads CASSLSGETNQPQHF. Written as DNA, the CDR3 is TGCGCCAGCAGCTTGTCAGGGGAGACCAATCAGCCCCAGCATTTT.